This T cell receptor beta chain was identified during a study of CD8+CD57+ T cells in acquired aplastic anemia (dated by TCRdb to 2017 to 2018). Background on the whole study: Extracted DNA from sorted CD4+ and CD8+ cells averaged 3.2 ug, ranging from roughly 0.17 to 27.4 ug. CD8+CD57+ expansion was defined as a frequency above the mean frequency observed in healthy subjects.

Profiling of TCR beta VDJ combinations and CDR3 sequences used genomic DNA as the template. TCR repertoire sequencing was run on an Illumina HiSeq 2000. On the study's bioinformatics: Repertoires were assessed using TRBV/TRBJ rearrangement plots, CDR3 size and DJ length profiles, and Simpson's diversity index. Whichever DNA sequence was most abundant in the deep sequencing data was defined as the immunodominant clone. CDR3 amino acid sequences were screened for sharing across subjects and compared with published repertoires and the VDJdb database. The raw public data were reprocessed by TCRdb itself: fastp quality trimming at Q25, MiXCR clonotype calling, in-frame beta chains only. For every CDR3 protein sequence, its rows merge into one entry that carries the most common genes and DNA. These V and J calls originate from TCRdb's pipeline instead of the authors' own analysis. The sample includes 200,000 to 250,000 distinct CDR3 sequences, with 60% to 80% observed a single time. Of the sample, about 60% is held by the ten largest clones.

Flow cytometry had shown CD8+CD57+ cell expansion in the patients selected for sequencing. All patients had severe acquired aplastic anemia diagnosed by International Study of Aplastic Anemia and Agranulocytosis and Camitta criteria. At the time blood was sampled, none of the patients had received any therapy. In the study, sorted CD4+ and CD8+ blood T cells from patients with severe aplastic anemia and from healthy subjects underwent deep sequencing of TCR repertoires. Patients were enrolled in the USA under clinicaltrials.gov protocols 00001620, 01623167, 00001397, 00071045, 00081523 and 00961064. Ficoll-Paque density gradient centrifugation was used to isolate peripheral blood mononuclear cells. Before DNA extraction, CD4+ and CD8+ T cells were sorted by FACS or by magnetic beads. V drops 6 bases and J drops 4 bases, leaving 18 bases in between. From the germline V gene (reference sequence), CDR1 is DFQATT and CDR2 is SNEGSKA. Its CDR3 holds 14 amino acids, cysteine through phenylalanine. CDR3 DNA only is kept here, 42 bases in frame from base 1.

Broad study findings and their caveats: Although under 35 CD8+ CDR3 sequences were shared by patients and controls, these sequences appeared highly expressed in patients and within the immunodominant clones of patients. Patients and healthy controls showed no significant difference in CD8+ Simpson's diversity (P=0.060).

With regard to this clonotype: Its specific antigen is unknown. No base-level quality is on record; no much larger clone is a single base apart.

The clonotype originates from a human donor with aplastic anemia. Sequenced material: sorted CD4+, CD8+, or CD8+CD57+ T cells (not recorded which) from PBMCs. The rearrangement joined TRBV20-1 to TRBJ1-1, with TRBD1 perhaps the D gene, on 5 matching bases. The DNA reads TGCAGTGCGACCACAGGTGCAAGGGGCACTGAAGCTTTCTTT. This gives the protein CSATTGARGTEAFF.